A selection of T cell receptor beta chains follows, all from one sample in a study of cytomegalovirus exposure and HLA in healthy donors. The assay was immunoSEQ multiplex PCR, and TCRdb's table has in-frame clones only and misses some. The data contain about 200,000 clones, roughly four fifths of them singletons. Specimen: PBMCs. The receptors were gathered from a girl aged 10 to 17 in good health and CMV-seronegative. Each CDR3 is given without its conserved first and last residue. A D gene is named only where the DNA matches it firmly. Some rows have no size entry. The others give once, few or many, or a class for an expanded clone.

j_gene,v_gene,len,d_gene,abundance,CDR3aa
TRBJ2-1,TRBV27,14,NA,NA,ASSSSVSAVYNEQF
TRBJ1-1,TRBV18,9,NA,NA,ASSSNIEAF
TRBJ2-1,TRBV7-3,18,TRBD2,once,ASSLTPGLAGDVPLREQF
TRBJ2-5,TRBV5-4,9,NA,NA,ASSTQETQY
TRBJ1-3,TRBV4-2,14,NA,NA,ASSQGPGEAGNTIY
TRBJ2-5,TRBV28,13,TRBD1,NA,ASSSPGQGQETQY
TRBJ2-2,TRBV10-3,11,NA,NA,AIRVGQTGELF
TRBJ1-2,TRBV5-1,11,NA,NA,ASSLGVNYGYT
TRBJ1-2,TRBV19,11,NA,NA,ASSRESNYGYT
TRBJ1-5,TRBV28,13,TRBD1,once,ASSFFRGYNQPQH
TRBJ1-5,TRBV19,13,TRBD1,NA,ASSIRDSDYQPQH
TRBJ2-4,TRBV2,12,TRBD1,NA,ASSRGPGINIQY
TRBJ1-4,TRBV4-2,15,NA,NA,ASSQGLAGGEYEKLF
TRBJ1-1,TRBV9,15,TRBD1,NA,ASSVTIGDRANTEAF
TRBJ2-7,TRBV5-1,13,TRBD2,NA,ASSIGTRGNNEQY
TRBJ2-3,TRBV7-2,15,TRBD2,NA,ASSPTLLAGGRNTQY
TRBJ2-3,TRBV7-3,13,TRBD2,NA,ASTPSGGDTDTQY
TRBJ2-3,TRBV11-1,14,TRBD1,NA,ASRPYRGNRGDTQY
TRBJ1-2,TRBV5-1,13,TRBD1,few,ASSLTDRENYGYT
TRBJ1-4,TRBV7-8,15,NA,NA,ASSLNTRGATNEKLF
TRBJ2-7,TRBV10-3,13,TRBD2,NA,ATSATSGRSYEQY
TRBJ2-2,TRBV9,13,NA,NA,ASSLIADNTGELF